This entry describes one T cell receptor beta chain. The sample is drawn from a study of blood T cell repertoires in COVID-19. The CDR3 length is 17 residues. Germline V gene sequence: CDR1 SEHNR, CDR2 FQNEAQ (reference sequence). The V gene end was trimmed by 5 bases and the J gene end by 0 bases; junction bases not matched to a gene: 8. The repertoire was sequenced with immunoSEQ multiplex PCR; TCRdb's copy has only in-frame clones and lacks some. The sample has just under 350,000 clones; 91% are singletons. This chain links TRBV7-9 with TRBJ2-7; TRBD2 matches at 12 bases. The receptor was isolated from a woman aged 18-35 years who had recovered from COVID-19. Sequencing used peripheral blood. The CDR3 DNA is TGTGCCAGCAGCCGCCTAGCGGGAGGGCCAAGCTCCTACGAGCAGTACGTC. This translates into CASSRLAGGPSSYEQYV.